This T cell receptor (beta chain) comes out of a study of OX40 agonist ivuxolimab in advanced cancers. Study-wide findings and caveats: By week 6 at 0.1 to 3.0 mg/kg, blood CD4+ and CD8+ T cells had expanded clonally. Average numbers of expanded clones were greater in CD8+ T cells than in CD4+.

Per the germline V gene, CDR1 is SGHRS and CDR2 is YFSETQ. CDR3 size: 15 residues. Losses at the gene ends were 4 bases for V and 0 bases for J; bases not matched to a gene: 1. The method was immunoSEQ multiplex PCR; TCRdb's version includes in-frame clones alone and lacks a portion of them. The profile shows tens of thousands of clones, 70% to 90% of them singletons. At cycle 4 day 1, cycle 7 day 1, and baseline, blood was sampled. Comments on this clone: The antigen remains undetermined.

The sequence came from an adult with an advanced solid tumor such as melanoma, head and neck, liver or kidney cancer. The specimen was CD4+ or CD8+ T cells sorted from blood, collected in a trial of the OX40 agonist ivuxolimab. The chain combines TRBV5-1 with TRBJ2-1; the match to TRBD2 covers 10 bases. CDR3 sequence reads: CASSASGSSYNEQFF. In DNA form, the CDR3 reads TGCGCCAGCAGCGCTAGCGGGAGCTCCTACAATGAGCAGTTCTTC. Full variable domain (remainder filled in from reference TRBV5-1 and TRBJ2-1): KAGVTQTPRYLIKTRGQQVTLSCSPISGHRSVSWYQQTPGQGLQFLFEYFSETQRNKGNFPGRFSGRQFSNSRSEMNVSTLELGDSALYLCASSASGSSYNEQFFGPGTRLTVL.